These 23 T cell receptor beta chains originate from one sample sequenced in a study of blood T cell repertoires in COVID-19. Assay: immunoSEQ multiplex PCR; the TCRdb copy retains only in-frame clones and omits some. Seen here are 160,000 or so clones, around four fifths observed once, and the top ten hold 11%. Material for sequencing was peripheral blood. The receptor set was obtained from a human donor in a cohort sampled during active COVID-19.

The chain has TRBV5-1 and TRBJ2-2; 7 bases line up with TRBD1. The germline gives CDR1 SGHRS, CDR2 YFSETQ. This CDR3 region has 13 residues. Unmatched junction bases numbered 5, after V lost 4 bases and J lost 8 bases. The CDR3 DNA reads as TGCGCCAGCAGCCCGGACAGGATGGGGGAGCTGTTTTTT. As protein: CASSPDRMGELFF. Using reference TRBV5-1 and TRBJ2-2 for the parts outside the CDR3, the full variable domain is KAGVTQTPRYLIKTRGQQVTLSCSPISGHRSVSWYQQTPGQGLQFLFEYFSETQRNKGNFPGRFSGRQFSNSRSEMNVSTLELGDSALYLCASSPDRMGELFFGEGSRLTVL.

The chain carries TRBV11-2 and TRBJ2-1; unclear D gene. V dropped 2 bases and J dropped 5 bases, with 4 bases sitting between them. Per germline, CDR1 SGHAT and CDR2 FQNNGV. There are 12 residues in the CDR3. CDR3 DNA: TGTGCCAGCAGCTTACAGGACAATGAGCAGTTCTTC. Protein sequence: CASSLQDNEQFF.

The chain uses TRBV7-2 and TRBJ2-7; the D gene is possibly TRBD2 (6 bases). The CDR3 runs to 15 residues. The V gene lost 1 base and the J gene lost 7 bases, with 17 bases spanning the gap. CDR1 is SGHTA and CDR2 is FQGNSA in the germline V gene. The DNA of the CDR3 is TGTGCCAGCAGCTTAGAGGGACTGCCTCGGGTGGAGCAGTACTTC. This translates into CASSLEGLPRVEQYF.

CDR3 region: CASSLGQMIQNTEAFF. The CDR3 DNA reads as TGTGCCAGCAGCTTAGGACAGATGATTCAGAACACTGAAGCTTTCTTT. This sequence joins TRBV11-2 and TRBJ1-1; D might be TRBD1 (5 bases). The CDR3 extends over 16 amino acids. The ends were cut back, 1 base at V and 1 base at J, with 13 bases in the middle. Germline lookup yields CDR1 SGHAT and CDR2 FQNNGV.

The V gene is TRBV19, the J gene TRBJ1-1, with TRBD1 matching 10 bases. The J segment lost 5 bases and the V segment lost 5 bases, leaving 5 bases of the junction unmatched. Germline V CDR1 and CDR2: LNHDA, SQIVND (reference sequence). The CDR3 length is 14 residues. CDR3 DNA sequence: TGTGCCAGTAGTGTGACAGGGGGCTATACTGAAGCTTTCTTT. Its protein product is CASSVTGGYTEAFF.

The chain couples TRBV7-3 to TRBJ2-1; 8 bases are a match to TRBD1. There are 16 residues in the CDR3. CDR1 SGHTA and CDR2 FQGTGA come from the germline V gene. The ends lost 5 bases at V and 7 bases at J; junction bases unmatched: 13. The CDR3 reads CASSETTGARLNEQFF. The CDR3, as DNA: TGTGCCAGCAGCGAAACGACAGGGGCTAGGTTAAATGAGCAGTTCTTC.

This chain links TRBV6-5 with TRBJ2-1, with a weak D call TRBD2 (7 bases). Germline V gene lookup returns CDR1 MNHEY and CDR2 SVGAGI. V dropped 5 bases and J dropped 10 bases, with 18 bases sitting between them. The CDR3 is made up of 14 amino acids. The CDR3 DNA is TGTGCCAGCAGTAACCTGGGGGGGCCTCGGGAGCAGTTCTTC. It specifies CASSNLGGPREQFF.

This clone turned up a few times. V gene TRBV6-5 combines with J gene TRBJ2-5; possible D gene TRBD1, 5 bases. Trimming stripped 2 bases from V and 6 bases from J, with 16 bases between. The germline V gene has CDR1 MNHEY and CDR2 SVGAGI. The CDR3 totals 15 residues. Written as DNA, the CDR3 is TGTGCCAGCAGTTACGGCCAGGGAATCTCGAAGACCCAGTACTTC. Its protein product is CASSYGQGISKTQYF.

This CDR3 is CASRQTAGGNTIYF. CDR3 in DNA: TGTGCCAGCAGACAGACAGCCGGAGGAAACACCATATATTTT. The rearrangement joins TRBV6-5 to TRBJ1-3; D is perhaps TRBD1 (5 bases). The CDR3 has 14 amino acids. V was cut by 6 bases and J by 4 bases, with 13 bases left in between. From germline, CDR1 is MNHEY and CDR2 SVGAGI.

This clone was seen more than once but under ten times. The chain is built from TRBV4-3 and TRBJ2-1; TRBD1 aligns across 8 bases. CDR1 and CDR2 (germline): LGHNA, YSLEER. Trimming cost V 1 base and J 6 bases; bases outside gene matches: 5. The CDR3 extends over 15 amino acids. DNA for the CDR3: TGCGCCAGCAGCCAAGGAGGACAGGGTAGCAATGAGCAGTTCTTC. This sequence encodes CASSQGGQGSNEQFF.

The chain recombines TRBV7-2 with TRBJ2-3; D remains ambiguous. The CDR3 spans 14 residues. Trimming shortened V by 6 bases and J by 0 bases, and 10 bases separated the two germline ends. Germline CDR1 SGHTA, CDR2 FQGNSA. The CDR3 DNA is TGTGCCAGCAGAGAACTACTTAGCACAGATACGCAGTATTTT. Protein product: CASRELLSTDTQYF.

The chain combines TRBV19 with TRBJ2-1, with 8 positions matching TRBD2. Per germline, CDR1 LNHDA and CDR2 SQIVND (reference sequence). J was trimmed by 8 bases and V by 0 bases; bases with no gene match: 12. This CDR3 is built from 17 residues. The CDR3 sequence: CASSIDPPGLVMDEQFF. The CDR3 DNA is TGTGCCAGTAGTATAGACCCCCCGGGACTAGTTATGGATGAGCAGTTCTTC.

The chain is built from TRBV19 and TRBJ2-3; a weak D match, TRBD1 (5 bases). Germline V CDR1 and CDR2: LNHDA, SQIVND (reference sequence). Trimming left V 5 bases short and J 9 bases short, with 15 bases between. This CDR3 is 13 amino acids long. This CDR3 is CASSRPPWGTQYF. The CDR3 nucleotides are TGTGCCAGTAGTCGACCCCCCTGGGGCACGCAGTATTTT.

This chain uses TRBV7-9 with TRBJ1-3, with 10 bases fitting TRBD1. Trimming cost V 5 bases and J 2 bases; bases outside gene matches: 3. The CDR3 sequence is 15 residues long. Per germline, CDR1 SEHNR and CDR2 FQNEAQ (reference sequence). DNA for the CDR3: TGTGCCAGCAGCAGACAGGGGGCGACTGGAAACACCATATATTTT. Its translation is CASSRQGATGNTIYF.

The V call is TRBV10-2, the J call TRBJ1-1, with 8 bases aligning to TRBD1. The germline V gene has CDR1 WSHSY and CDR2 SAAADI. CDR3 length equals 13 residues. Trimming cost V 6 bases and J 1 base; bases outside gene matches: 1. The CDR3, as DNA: TGCGCCAGCAGGGGACAGGCGAACACTGAAGCTTTCTTT. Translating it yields CASRGQANTEAFF.

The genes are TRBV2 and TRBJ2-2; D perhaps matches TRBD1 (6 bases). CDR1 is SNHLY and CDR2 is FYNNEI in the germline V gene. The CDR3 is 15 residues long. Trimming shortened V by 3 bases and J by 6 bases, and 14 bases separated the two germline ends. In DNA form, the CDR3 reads TGTGCCAGCAGTGATCTTGGGGGCCGACCCGGGGAGCTGTTTTTT. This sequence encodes CASSDLGGRPGELFF.

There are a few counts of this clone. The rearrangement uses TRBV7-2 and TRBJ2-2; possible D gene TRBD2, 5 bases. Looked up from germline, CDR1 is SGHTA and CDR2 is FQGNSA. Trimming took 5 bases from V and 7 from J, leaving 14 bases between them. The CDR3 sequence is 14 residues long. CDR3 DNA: TGTGCCAGCAGCACGACTGGACTGGGCGGGGAGCTGTTTTTT. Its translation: CASSTTGLGGELFF.

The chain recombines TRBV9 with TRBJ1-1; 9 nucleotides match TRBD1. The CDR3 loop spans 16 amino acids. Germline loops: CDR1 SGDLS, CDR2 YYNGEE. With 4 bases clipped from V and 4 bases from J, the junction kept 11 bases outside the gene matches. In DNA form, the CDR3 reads TGTGCCAGCAGCCTTCGGGACAGGGCCGGTGGCACTGAAGCTTTCTTT. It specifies CASSLRDRAGGTEAFF.

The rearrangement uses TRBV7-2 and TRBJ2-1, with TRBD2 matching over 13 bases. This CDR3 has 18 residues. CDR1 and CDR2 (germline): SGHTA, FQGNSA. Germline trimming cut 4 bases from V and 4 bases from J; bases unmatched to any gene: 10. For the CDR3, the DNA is TGTGCCAGCAGCTCACCTCTCGGGACTAGCGGGGCTTACAATGAGCAGTTCTTC. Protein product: CASSSPLGTSGAYNEQFF.

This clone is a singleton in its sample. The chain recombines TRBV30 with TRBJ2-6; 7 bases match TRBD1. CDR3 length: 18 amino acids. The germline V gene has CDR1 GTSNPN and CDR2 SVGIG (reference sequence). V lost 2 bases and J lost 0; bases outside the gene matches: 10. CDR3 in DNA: TGTGCCTGGAGTAAAATGGGACAGTTTATCTCTGGGGCCAACGTCCTGACTTTC. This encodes CAWSKMGQFISGANVLTF. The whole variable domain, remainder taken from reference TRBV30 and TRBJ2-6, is SQTIHQWPATLVQPVGSPLSLECTVEGTSNPNLYWYRQAAGRGLQLLFYSVGIGQISSEVPQNLSASRPQDRQFILSSKKLLLSDSGFYLCAWSKMGQFISGANVLTFGAGSRLTVL.

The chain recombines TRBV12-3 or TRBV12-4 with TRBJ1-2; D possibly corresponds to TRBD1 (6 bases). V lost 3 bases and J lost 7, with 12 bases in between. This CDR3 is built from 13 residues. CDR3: CASSFSGEGGYTF. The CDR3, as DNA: TGTGCCAGCAGTTTTTCAGGGGAGGGTGGCTACACCTTC.

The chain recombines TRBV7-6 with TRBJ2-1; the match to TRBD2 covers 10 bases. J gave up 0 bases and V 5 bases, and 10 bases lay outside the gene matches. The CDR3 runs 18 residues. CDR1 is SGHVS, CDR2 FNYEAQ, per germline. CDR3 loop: CASSQRTSGGLSYNEQFF. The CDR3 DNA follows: TGTGCCAGCAGCCAACGGACTAGCGGAGGTCTCTCCTACAATGAGCAGTTCTTC.

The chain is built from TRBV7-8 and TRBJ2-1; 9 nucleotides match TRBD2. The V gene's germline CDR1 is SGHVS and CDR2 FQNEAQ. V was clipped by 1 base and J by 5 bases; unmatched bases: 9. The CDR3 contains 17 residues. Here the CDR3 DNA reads TGTGCCAGCAGCTTAGTGTCGTCTAGCGGGAATAACAATGAGCAGTTCTTC. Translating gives CASSLVSSSGNNNEQFF.